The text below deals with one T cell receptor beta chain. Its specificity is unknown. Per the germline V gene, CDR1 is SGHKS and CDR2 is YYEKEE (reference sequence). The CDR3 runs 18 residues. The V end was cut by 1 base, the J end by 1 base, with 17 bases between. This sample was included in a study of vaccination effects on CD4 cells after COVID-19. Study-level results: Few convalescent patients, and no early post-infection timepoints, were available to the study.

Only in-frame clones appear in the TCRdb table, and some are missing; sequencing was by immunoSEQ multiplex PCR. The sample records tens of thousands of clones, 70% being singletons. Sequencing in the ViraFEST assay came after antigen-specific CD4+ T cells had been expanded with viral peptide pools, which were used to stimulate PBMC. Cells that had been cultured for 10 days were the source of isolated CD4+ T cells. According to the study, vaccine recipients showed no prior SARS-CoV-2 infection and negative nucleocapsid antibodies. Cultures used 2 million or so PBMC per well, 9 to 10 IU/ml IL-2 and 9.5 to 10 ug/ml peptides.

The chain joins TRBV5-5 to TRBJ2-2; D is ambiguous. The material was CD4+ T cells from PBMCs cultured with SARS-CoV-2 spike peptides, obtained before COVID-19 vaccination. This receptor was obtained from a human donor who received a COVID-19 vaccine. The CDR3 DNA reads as TGTGCCAGCAGCTTGATATTGGGCCGCTTAATGAACACCGGGGAGCTGTTTTTT. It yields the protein CASSLILGRLMNTGELFF.